The clone carrying this TCR beta chain has a count of ten or more. Its target is unknown. This specimen belongs to a study of T-cell memory formation after mild COVID-19. Overall study findings and caveats: Later expanders leaned CD4+, whereas clones that contracted between day 15 and 85 were balanced CD4/CD8. Memory from before infection featured some responding clones, which suggests cross-reactive memory joined. For contracting clones, CD4+ ones sat mainly in CM and EM, CD8+ in EMRA.

The V and J ends lost 0 bases and 4 bases respectively, with 12 bases between them. Looked up from germline, CDR1 is MNHEY and CDR2 is SVGAGI. The length of the CDR3 is 15 residues. 5'RACE primed at constant segments yielded TCR alpha and TCR beta cDNA libraries bearing sample barcodes and UMIs. From the 5' RACE reads, TCRdb called clonotypes with MiXCR, one entry per CDR3 protein. The sample includes 200,000 to 250,000 distinct CDR3 sequences, around 9.5% of them seen just once. The rearrangement joins TRBV6-5 to TRBJ1-2; D possibly corresponds to TRBD1 (5 bases). The receptor was derived from a man aged 18 to 30 who had mild COVID-19 (a few samples of this study predate the infection). Cell type and time point are not known. Sequenced material: PBMCs or a T cell subset sorted from them (not recorded which). The chain's CDR3 is CASSYSGARAYGYTF. The CDR3 DNA reads as TGTGCCAGCAGTTACTCCGGGGCACGAGCCTATGGCTACACCTTC.